The clone carrying this TCR beta chain was detected many times. The sample belongs to a study of blood T cells in healthy people across ages. The use of a sample-barcoded 5' primer and a J-beta primer mix characterized a second PCR of about 6 to 12 cycles. TCRdb passed the 5' RACE reads through MiXCR, listing each CDR3 protein once. The repertoire holds more than 800,000 distinct CDR3 sequences, around 30% seen once, with 15% to 20% in the top ten. The CDR3 has 14 amino acids. J gave up 8 bases and V 4 bases, and 6 bases lay outside the gene matches. Donors were healthy Caucasian individuals from Russia aged roughly 6 to 100.

This TCR came from a woman older than 75 in good health. The genes are TRBV12-3 or TRBV12-4 and TRBJ2-1; 9 bases fit TRBD2. The sequencing sample was made of blood. The CDR3, as DNA: TGTGCCAGCAGTTATAGCGGGGGTTATGATGAGCAGTTCTTC. As protein: CASSYSGGYDEQFF.